The clone carrying this T cell receptor beta chain appeared a few times. This CDR3 comprises 15 residues. Germline assignment: CDR1 SGDLS and CDR2 YYNGEE. The V end lost 1 base, the J end lost 6 bases, and 15 bases lay between the germline ends. This entry is derived from a study of T cells in narcolepsy. Clones were sequenced by immunoSEQ multiplex PCR, and TCRdb holds only the in-frame ones, with some missing. The table lists fewer than 40,000 clones, about 85% of them singletons. The source is a human donor with narcolepsy. Material for sequencing was CD45RA- memory CD4+ T cells from PBMCs. The chain couples TRBV9 to TRBJ2-3; D uncertain. The CDR3 is CASSVSPLERDTQYF. As DNA, the CDR3 is TGTGCCAGCAGCGTAAGCCCCCTCGAGAGGGATACGCAGTATTTT.